This TCR beta chain was sequenced during a study of regulatory T cells in long-lasting Graves disease. Germline CDR1 and CDR2: MNHEY and SVGAGI. This CDR3 has 17 amino acids. V was clipped by 0 bases and J by 3 bases, with 15 bases between them. Documented time point: persistent/refractory GD, antithyroid drugs over 5 years with positive TRAb. With RNA extracted from PBMCs as input, the TCR library was made. General study results and limits: Persistent disease preferred TRBV28, TRBJ1-2 and TRBJ2-5.

Turning to this clonotype: Its antigen is not identified.

Construction of TCR beta libraries relied on iRepertoire HTBI primers and on Arm-PCR targeting CDR3 regions. TCRdb passed the multiplex PCR reads through MiXCR, listing each CDR3 protein once. The sample consists of under 500,000 distinct CDR3 sequences, less than 25% of them appearing once. V gene TRBV6-5 combines with J gene TRBJ1-5; D remains unclear. The sample in question was peripheral blood mononuclear cells (PBMCs), obtained when the disease was refractory, from a patient treated with antithyroid drugs. The sequence came from a female donor with Graves disease. The CDR3 bases are TGTGCCAGCAGTTACTCGCCTATAGACAAGCCCAATCAGCCCCAGCATTTT. This codes for CASSYSPIDKPNQPQHF.